The following is a T cell receptor (beta chain) sequence with its context. The clone's antigen remains unknown. The sample comes from a study of cytomegalovirus exposure and HLA in healthy donors (dated by TCRdb to about 2017). General notes on the study: In an earlier analysis of 587 of the donors, about 260 Gb of sequence data and 90 million to 130 million unique TCR beta sequences from about 179 million T cells were reported. Roughly 300 gigabases of sequencing data and 80 million or so unique TCR sequences were included in an early release covering about 700 HLA-typed donors. Among the roughly 400 genotyped donors, approximately 81% belonged to the genetic ancestry cluster associated with self-reported Caucasian donors. The study aimed to test whether cataloging public T cell receptors could reveal signatures of past pathogen exposure. The study used immunosequencing to profile the T cell repertoires of approximately 630 subjects and linked those repertoires to cytomegalovirus serostatus. Along with the approximately 700-subject first cohort, a separate validation cohort of over a hundred different subjects was used. To predict cytomegalovirus infection status, the study brought together high-throughput TCR immunosequencing, statistical association of individual TCRs with disease status, and machine learning. A later analysis re-analyzed previously published TCR beta repertoires from approximately 670 donors and added high-resolution HLA genotyping to study TCR occurrence patterns. The later analysis used no new phenotypic data to find candidate immune exposures, relying instead on TCR beta sequences and their occurrence across donors. An earlier analysis of 587 of the donors used high-throughput TCR beta sequencing to judge whether each TCR beta V gene segment behaved as functional or pseudogenic. Donor age, sex, ethnicity and CMV serostatus were collected together with the repertoire data. A later genetic analysis used genome-wide SNP genotypes for about 60% of the 666 donors, treating that subset as a discovery cohort. Every repertoire in the discovery cohort had been generated on one and the same sequencing platform. Class I and class II HLA loci were covered by the typing at four-digit resolution. The number of typed donors differed by locus: about 620-640 for A, B, C, DRB1 and DQB1; approximately 520 for DQA1; around 580 for DPA1; and some 450 for DPB1. Roughly 5 DR-DQ haplotypes were handled as single units for association and clustering, since linkage in the cohort was strong. Among some 410 genotyped donors of the cohort, an average of roughly 240,000 unique TCR beta nucleotide sequences were sequenced per donor, 15% to 20% of them non-productive. Here is what the overall study found, with its caveats: In vitro tests confirmed that three of the cytomegalovirus-associated TCR beta chains recognize cytomegalovirus antigens. A later analysis associated about 17,000 TCR beta sequences with specific HLA alleles at a false discovery rate of 0.05. A later analysis reported that several top co-occurrence clusters appeared linked to parvovirus B19, influenza, CMV and Epstein-Barr virus. Because HLA typing was unavailable for some donors at each locus, only the typed subset was used in association tests. The authors suggested that the approach could potentially be generalized to other disease states and immunological phenotypes. The classifier was reported to diagnose cytomegalovirus status with high specificity and sensitivity in both the original and validation cohorts. V-gene and J-gene trimming of TCR beta chains was associated with a missense DCLRE1C variant in a later genetic analysis, and the association was replicated in an independent cohort. Most TCR sequences were observed very rarely across donors, whereas some public TCRs were present in many individuals. According to a later genetic analysis, donors in an Asian-associated ancestry cluster had fewer N-insertions in productive TCRs than the approximately 650-donor mean. Correlated functional status among segregating V segments might be attributable to linkage disequilibrium, but an unknown experimental factor could not be ruled out. Because counts were too low, more than 15 rarely observed V segments, including chromosome 9 orphons, were excluded from the earlier analysis of 587 of the donors. A later analysis found that most CMV-associated TCR beta chains appeared HLA-restricted, with HLA associations seemingly driven largely by CMV exposure. A further reported finding was that TCR beta sequences accurately predicted the HLA-A and HLA-B alleles for most subjects in the first cohort. A later analysis found that TCR association rates varied across HLA loci, with DRB1 alleles showing the most associated TCRs and HLA-C alleles the fewest. CMV serostatus was the only immune exposure information available for the cohort. In an earlier analysis of some 640 of the donors, most TCR beta V segments were observed in productive rearrangements about 87% or about 30% of the time, broadly matching IMGT annotations. The presence/absence analyses assumed that sequencing depth was roughly uniform across donors, and that assumption may not be true. Because the 87-base-pair reads could not distinguish some IMGT-functional V segments, including TRBV6-2 and TRBV6-3, those segments were excluded. In a later analysis, HLA-associated TCR beta chains showed more clonal expansion and lower generation probabilities than non-associated chains that were equally common. The study listed approximately 150 TCR beta chains as associated with cytomegalovirus. Assigning TCR associations to individual alleles was difficult when HLA alleles, especially DR and DQ, strongly co-occurred. The cohort was sequenced for TCR beta chains only, and without alpha or paired-chain data the features that could be detected were limited. A cluster of highly shared sequence variants was judged likely to be a technical artifact of the sequencing pipeline.

To prepare the library, the immunoSEQ multiplex PCR assay was applied. The multiplex PCR relied on a mix of 60 forward primers for TCR Vbeta segments and 13 reverse primers for TCR Jbeta segments. The CDR3 region of rearranged TCR beta genes was amplified from genomic DNA with a multiplex PCR assay. The amplified TCR beta libraries were sequenced on the Illumina HiSeq System as 87-base-pair reads. Processing in the source paper ran as follows. A later analysis tallied roughly 76 million unique TCR beta chains across the approximately 670 repertoires, and 10 million to 11 million of those chains were shared by two or more donors. To remove PCR and sequencing errors, raw reads were error-corrected and collapsed into unique sequences using a nearest-neighbor algorithm that merged closely related sequences. To assign V, D and J gene segments, CDR3 sequences were aligned to IMGT reference sequences. For a sequence to be retained, a match of at least six nucleotides was required to both a V gene segment and a J gene segment. A rearrangement was called productive if the CDR3 had no stop codons and remained in frame with V and J, and every other rearrangement was called non-productive. Following IMGT convention, CDR3 was defined as the stretch from the second conserved V-encoded cysteine to the conserved J-encoded phenylalanine. In an earlier analysis of some 550 of the donors, sequences lacking an unambiguous match to a single V gene segment were excluded. An earlier analysis of 500 to 700 of the donors classified V segments as functional when productive rearrangements were above 56.7% and as segregating when the standard deviation between donors was above 5%. To diagnose cytomegalovirus status from the catalog of TCR beta chain sequences, a statistical classification framework was built. V and J gene assignment, in a later analysis, came from comparing TCR nucleotide sequences with IMGT/GENE-DB human TR gene sequences. The TCRdist pipeline was used in a later analysis to assign CDR3 sequences and most-parsimonious VDJ recombination scenarios. In a later analysis, each TCR beta chain was defined by its CDR3 amino acid sequence together with its V-gene family, and reads without a unique V-gene family were excluded. In a later analysis, around 600 highly shared, low-generation-probability nucleotide sequences were removed to address suspected cross-contamination and a sequencing artifact. A later analysis calculated a clonal expansion index for each public chain from normalized within-repertoire ranks of inferred template counts. In a later analysis, generation probabilities were computed with a VDJ recombination model fitted to out-of-frame rearrangements, and the resulting probabilities were checked against IGoR. In a later analysis, hypergeometric tests were used to score TCR-TCR, TCR-HLA and TCR-CMV co-occurrence, with a repertoire-size bias correction applied to TCR pairs. In a later analysis, false discovery rates were estimated by permuting HLA or CMV assignments 20 times. In a later analysis, co-occurring TCRs were grouped using DBSCAN, and TCRdist sequence similarity was added for clustering within HLA-allele-positive subsets. Repertoires with fewer than 30,000 or more than 120,000 public chains, plus five repertoires with anomalous nucleotide sharing, were excluded from co-occurrence clustering. In its TCRdb copy, this immuneACCESS table keeps in-frame sequences only and misses some clones. Where compared with another copy, unresolved V genes explain less than half of these, and the others have no known cause. Clone size and V and J calls were adopted from that table, with D and trimming inferred from the DNA. This sample's clone table shows more than 85,000 clones. The ten largest clones take up more than 5.5% of the sample.

The cohort comprised some 730 healthy bone marrow donors. Cohort members were all nominally healthy when sampled, although unrecorded immune exposures were likely present. The donor was CMV seropositive and was included in the group of around 300 seropositive cohort members. Each donor provided a peripheral blood sample, and peripheral blood mononuclear cells were used for TCR beta sequencing. The Qiagen DNeasy Blood Extraction Kit was used to extract genomic DNA from the blood cell samples. The cysteine opens and the phenylalanine closes a CDR3 of 14 amino acids. The retained sequence is limited to the CDR3, 42 bases, with the frame set at the first base. The germline V gene specifies SGDLS as CDR1 and YYNGEE as CDR2. V and J lose 6 bases and 3 bases, and a span of 13 bases separates them.

The chain was built from TRBV9 and TRBJ1-5; TRBD1 might be the D gene, on 6 matching bases. Sequenced sample: PBMCs. The clonotype was recovered from a girl aged 10-17 years in good health and CMV-seropositive. The DNA sequence is as follows: TGTGCCAGCAATCAAGGACAGATCAATCAGCCCCAGCATTTT. Protein translation: CASNQGQINQPQHF.